This TCR beta chain was sequenced during a study of blood T cell repertoires in COVID-19 (dated by TCRdb to 2020 to 2022). Regarding the complete study: Samples from collaborators originated in the United States, Italy and Spain and spanned both the acute and convalescent phases of COVID-19. The prospective study material was composed of cDNA or gDNA derived from T cells, B-cell-depleted T cells, or PBMCs. Deeply sampled blood TCRbeta repertoires from subjects exposed to, actively infected with, or recovered from COVID-19 were included in the dataset. A freely available public database, intended as a resource for researchers studying the immune response to SARS-CoV-2, is where the repertoires were released. Samples came from the ongoing ImmuneRACE study (first 160 participants) plus 1,254 subjects from 6 global collaborators. The sample metadata nearly always contained a de-identified subject ID, COVID-19 status, age in years and sex. HLA class I and class II types, where available, came from metadata supplied by the sample provider rather than from assay-based typing. The full study reports these points: Clinical and demographic metadata were provided uncurated, with the amount varying by source and participant.

Turning to this clone: Its specific antigen is unknown. Per-base qualities were not stored, and no clone one base away is much larger.

TCRbeta CDR3 regions were amplified from genomic DNA using the immunoSEQ Assay, a bias-controlled multiplex PCR. The authors' pipeline ran thus. The number of nucleated cells in each sample was estimated by amplification of reference gene primers within the assay. To quantify the absolute abundance of each unique TCRbeta CDR3 rearrangement, sequence reads were collapsed and filtered. For each sample, productive Simpson clonality was calculated as the square root of Simpson's diversity index over productive rearrangements. TCRdb mirrors the immuneACCESS table, restricted to in-frame sequences. Some clones are absent from its copies; in checked studies, under half trace to an unresolved V gene, and the reason for the others is unknown. V and J calls and clone size are copied from that table; D and trimming were computed from the DNA. The sample profile shows under 200,000 clones; around 90% of them were found once. The ten largest clones represent 7.5% to 10% of the sample.

Participants in the prospective study were aged roughly 18 to 100 years, lived in under 30 United States geographic areas, and enrolled through a virtual design. In the prospective study, cohorts were assigned on the basis of participant-reported clinical history obtained from a screening survey and a study questionnaire. ImmuneRACE Cohort 3 recovered participants were defined by two consecutive negative NP/OP PCR tests, healthcare professional clearance, or symptom resolution. Mobile phlebotomists in the prospective study collected whole blood, serum and a nasopharyngeal or oropharyngeal swab from every participant. Additional blood draws and questionnaires over an approximately two-month period could optionally be provided by prospective study participants. Blood samples from the prospective study were shipped frozen or at room temperature prior to DNA extraction. Sequencing was carried out using PBMCs or T cells enriched from blood (not recorded which). The source of this sequence is a woman aged 18-29 years who had recovered from COVID-19.

The CDR3 loop reads CATGLRRGSGNTIYF. The nucleotides read TGTGCCACCGGACTGCGGCGGGGCTCTGGAAACACCATATATTTT. The chain links TRBV15 with TRBJ1-3; the D gene is not confidently resolved. For CDR1 and CDR2, the germline V gene (reference sequence) lists LNHNV and YYDKDF. Spanning cysteine to phenylalanine, the CDR3 consists of 15 amino acids. Only the CDR3 part of the read is kept: 45 bases, read in frame from the first base. V is clipped by 8 bases and J by 0 bases, and the sequence between their germline boundaries is 14 bases long.